The entry that follows covers one T cell receptor (beta chain) sequence. Produced via immunoSEQ multiplex PCR; TCRdb's table is partial and in-frame only. The profile shows some 160,000 clones, about 85% of them singletons. These data originate in a study of blood T cell repertoires in COVID-19. Background on the study: The United States, Italy and Spain were the sources of the acute and convalescent COVID-19 samples.

Assignments of participants to cohorts depended upon their own reported clinical history. The receptor was isolated from a woman between 35 and 50 years old who had recovered from COVID-19. The sequencing sample was made of PBMCs or T cells enriched from blood (not recorded which).

The CDR3 loop reads CATSDLQNEQFF. CDR3 bases: TGTGCCACCAGTGATTTGCAAAATGAGCAGTTCTTC. The chain has TRBV24-1 and TRBJ2-1; D gene uncertain. There are 12 residues in the CDR3. V was cut by 0 bases and J by 7 bases, with 3 bases left in between. CDR1 KGHDR and CDR2 SFDVKD come from the germline V gene.